This TCR beta chain originates from a study of T cells in localized non-small cell lung cancer. The CDR3 is made up of 15 amino acids. CDR1 and CDR2 from the germline V gene are MNHNS and SASEGT. Trimming removed 4 bases at V and 3 bases at J, with 15 bases between. Repertoires were generated with immunoSEQ multiplex PCR, while TCRdb's copy carries only in-frame clones and drops some. The data contain fewer than 25,000 clones, 85% to 90% of them singletons. About this clone itself: Antigen: not known.

Study-level points and caveats: Maximal T cell clonality occurred in uninvolved adjacent lung, with tumor ranking below it. A higher density of T cells in blood coincided with extended overall survival. Median detection of top 100 tumor clones in adjacent lung was 57 clones.

This material consisted of peripheral blood, taken before any cancer treatment. The gene calls are TRBV6-1 and TRBJ1-1; maybe TRBD1 (5 bases). The source of this sequence is a male donor aged 60 or older with stage I lung adenocarcinoma. CDR3 loop: CASSARASPDTEAFF. The DNA of the CDR3 is TGTGCCAGCAGTGCCAGGGCTTCCCCGGACACTGAAGCTTTCTTT.